Listed below are T cell receptor beta chains from one sample, sequenced in a study of Graves' ophthalmopathy and Graves' hyperthyroidism. From the multiplex PCR reads, TCRdb called clonotypes with MiXCR, one entry per CDR3 protein. The sample gives 740,000 or so distinct CDR3 sequences, approximately 40% of which show up once; roughly 45% is in the top ten. The sequenced sample was peripheral blood. These receptors were obtained from an adult man with Graves' ophthalmopathy. Each CDR3 is given with its conserved first and last residue. Fields, in order: D gene, V gene, CDR3 length, CDR3 protein. The D gene is left open where the match is weak.

d_gene: -
v_gene: TRBV10-3
len: 13
CDR3aa: CASSLRGFGEQYF

d_gene: -
v_gene: TRBV29-1
len: 15
CDR3aa: CSVDVPGKGYLGYTF

d_gene: TRBD1
v_gene: TRBV20-1
len: 16
CDR3aa: CSASSPSTGGRNEQYF

d_gene: TRBD1
v_gene: TRBV5-1
len: 15
CDR3aa: CASSPGTGHSYEQYF

d_gene: TRBD1
v_gene: TRBV10-3
len: 16
CDR3aa: CAISEGSRGQSYEQYF

d_gene: -
v_gene: TRBV15
len: 16
CDR3aa: CATSRSSAGANEKLFF

d_gene: TRBD1
v_gene: TRBV7-9
len: 15
CDR3aa: CASSLGGTGGRGYTF

d_gene: TRBD1
v_gene: TRBV7-2
len: 14
CDR3aa: CASSHGTGPYGYTF

d_gene: TRBD2
v_gene: TRBV19
len: 13
CDR3aa: CASRVSGGYEQYF

d_gene: -
v_gene: TRBV29-1
len: 13
CDR3aa: CSVLVGLLSEQYF

d_gene: -
v_gene: TRBV12-3/TRBV12-4
len: 14
CDR3aa: CASSLSGGSSGYTF

d_gene: -
v_gene: TRBV14
len: 15
CDR3aa: CASSQHGTRLYEQYF

d_gene: -
v_gene: TRBV10-3
len: 15
CDR3aa: CASSRHVRGNEKLFF

d_gene: -
v_gene: TRBV29-1
len: 14
CDR3aa: CSVAGTSLREKLFF

d_gene: TRBD1
v_gene: TRBV19
len: 14
CDR3aa: CASRALDREYGYTF

d_gene: TRBD2
v_gene: TRBV9
len: 14
CDR3aa: CASSASGVGETQYF

d_gene: -
v_gene: TRBV5-1
len: 14
CDR3aa: CASSLTGPLDGYTF

d_gene: TRBD1
v_gene: TRBV19
len: 15
CDR3aa: CASTSFGTVNQPQHF

d_gene: TRBD1
v_gene: TRBV19
len: 17
CDR3aa: CASSMRGRGQSNQPQHF

d_gene: -
v_gene: TRBV6-5
len: 14
CDR3aa: CASRPSYGNQPQHF

d_gene: -
v_gene: TRBV7-9
len: 14
CDR3aa: CASSRETGANEQYF

d_gene: TRBD1
v_gene: TRBV7-2
len: 14
CDR3aa: CASSIQGASYGYTF

d_gene: -
v_gene: TRBV25-1
len: 15
CDR3aa: CASSLFTANSYEQYF

d_gene: -
v_gene: TRBV7-2
len: 14
CDR3aa: CASSLGASYQPQHF

d_gene: -
v_gene: TRBV27
len: 16
CDR3aa: CASSHRQAYMNTEAFF

d_gene: -
v_gene: TRBV9
len: 16
CDR3aa: CASSQGLTRISYEQYF

d_gene: -
v_gene: TRBV5-4
len: 13
CDR3aa: CASSLGAAETQYF

d_gene: -
v_gene: TRBV11-2
len: 15
CDR3aa: CASSRAGNMNTEAFF

d_gene: -
v_gene: TRBV29-1
len: 13
CDR3aa: CSVETGGGYGYTF

d_gene: -
v_gene: TRBV25-1
len: 15
CDR3aa: CASSFITGLQETQYF

d_gene: TRBD1
v_gene: TRBV7-9
len: 16
CDR3aa: CASTTLRTGAIYGYTF

d_gene: -
v_gene: TRBV20-1
len: 13
CDR3aa: CSARTDLRPEAFF

d_gene: -
v_gene: TRBV7-3
len: 16
CDR3aa: CASSPLRQGTNYGYTF

d_gene: TRBD2
v_gene: TRBV25-1
len: 14
CDR3aa: CASLNPAGAGELFF

d_gene: TRBD1
v_gene: TRBV20-1
len: 18
CDR3aa: CSAPVPPGQSSGANVLTF

d_gene: -
v_gene: TRBV15
len: 15
CDR3aa: CATSQSIRPGETQYF

d_gene: -
v_gene: TRBV2
len: 14
CDR3aa: CASIGGQRPVTQYF

d_gene: -
v_gene: TRBV7-9
len: 16
CDR3aa: CASSSIARGRGEKLFF

d_gene: -
v_gene: TRBV3-1
len: 13
CDR3aa: CASSQGINQPQHF

d_gene: -
v_gene: TRBV20-1
len: 15
CDR3aa: CSARDFGGDLPEQYF

d_gene: TRBD1
v_gene: TRBV20-1
len: 13
CDR3aa: CSAATGGGQPQHF

d_gene: -
v_gene: TRBV29-1
len: 12
CDR3aa: CSVEWGEETQYF

d_gene: -
v_gene: TRBV10-2
len: 15
CDR3aa: CASSVLGTHDQPQHF

d_gene: -
v_gene: TRBV11-2
len: 14
CDR3aa: CASSARRGGKTQYF

d_gene: TRBD1
v_gene: TRBV7-3
len: 14
CDR3aa: CASSYGRGQIGYTF